The clone carrying this TCR beta chain has only a few counts. No antigen is known for it. The source of the sample is a study of post-analysis software for immune sequencing data. Whole-study findings and limits: Controls had lower frequencies than patients of about 5 TRBV segments, which included TRBV5-6, TRBV5-1 and TRBV20-1. When the samples were clustered directly with F measure, those that had been prepared in the same batch showed strong co-clustering. Compared with controls, patients showed significantly lower normalized Chao1 diversity.

The V end lost 4 bases, the J end lost 0 bases, and 14 bases lay between the germline ends. The CDR3 extends over 16 amino acids. The V gene's germline CDR1 is MGHRA and CDR2 YSYEKL. Carried by the TCR beta cDNA libraries were unique molecular identifiers. TCRdb fed the PCR reads into MiXCR, producing one record per CDR3 protein. The table records approximately 150,000 distinct CDR3 sequences, 30% of them present only once. The sequenced material came from blood. The chain links TRBV4-1 to TRBJ2-3; tentative D call: TRBD2 (5 bases). The source of this sequence is a girl aged 10 to 17 with multiple sclerosis. The CDR3, as DNA: TGCGCCAGCAGCCGCACTGTAGCGTCTAGCACAGATACGCAGTATTTT. Its protein product is CASSRTVASSTDTQYF.